These T cell receptor beta chains were read from a single sample in a study of blood T cell repertoires in COVID-19. Here immunoSEQ multiplex PCR was the method, and the copy in TCRdb shows in-frame clones only, minus some. The repertoire consists of approximately 60,000 clones, with 80% to 95% occurring once and the leading ten covering 2.9%. Source material: peripheral blood. The receptors were sampled from a man aged 65 to 79 with active COVID-19. Each CDR3 is given with its conserved first and last residue. D genes are given only for firm matches. The listing skips clone size in some rows; elsewhere it reads once, few, many or a size class.

CASSTGQANNQPQHF TGTGCCAGTAGTACCGGACAGGCCAACAATCAGCCCCAGCATTTT TRBJ1-5 . TRBD1 TRBV19
CASSPGGGIGETQYF TGTGCCAGCAGCCCCGGAGGAGGGATTGGCGAGACCCAGTACTTC TRBJ2-5 . . TRBV9
CASLRRGVGTDTQYF TGTGCCAGCCTTAGGAGGGGTGTGGGCACAGATACGCAGTATTTT TRBJ2-3 . . TRBV11-2
CASSLAGLSENIQYF TGTGCCAGCAGCTTGGCGGGACTCTCGGAAAACATTCAGTACTTC TRBJ2-4 . . TRBV5-6
CASSDETGVYYGYTF TGTGCCAGCTCAGACGAGACAGGGGTATACTATGGCTACACCTTC TRBJ1-2 . TRBD1 TRBV18
CASSSSTGPGGYTF TGTGCCAGCTCATCCTCGACAGGACCGGGAGGCTACACCTTC TRBJ1-2 once . TRBV18
CASSATGVPNSPLHF TGTGCCAGCAGCGCTACAGGGGTCCCCAATTCACCCCTCCACTTT TRBJ1-6 once TRBD1 TRBV9
CASSEGQTNEKLFF TGTGCCAGCAGTGAAGGGCAAACTAATGAAAAACTGTTTTTT TRBJ1-4 . . TRBV6-1
CATSAQGSGNSPLHF TGTGCCACCAGCGCCCAGGGGAGTGGTAATTCACCCCTCCACTTT TRBJ1-6 . . TRBV15
CASSQQGYGYTF TGTGCCAGCAGTCAGCAGGGTTATGGCTACACCTTC TRBJ1-2 . . TRBV28
CASRSGQETQYF TGTGCCAGCAGATCGGGGCAAGAGACCCAGTACTTC TRBJ2-5 . . TRBV6-6
CASSSGGLGETQYF TGTGCCAGCAGCAGCGGGGGGCTGGGAGAGACCCAGTACTTC TRBJ2-5 . TRBD2 TRBV11-3
CATSSGDRAIYSNQPQHF TGTGCCACCAGCAGCGGGGACAGGGCAATATATAGCAATCAGCCCCAGCATTTT TRBJ1-5 . TRBD1 TRBV15
CASSLMSVGAFF TGTGCCAGCAGTTTAATGTCAGTCGGGGCTTTCTTT TRBJ1-1 . . TRBV28
CSASLGLASGETQYF TGCAGTGCTAGTCTTGGACTAGCGAGTGGAGAGACCCAGTACTTC TRBJ2-5 . TRBD2 TRBV20-1
CASSLASSKETQYF TGCGCCAGCAGCTTGGCGTCTAGCAAGGAGACCCAGTACTTC TRBJ2-5 . . TRBV5-1
CASSLAGLTQYF TGTGCCAGCAGCTTAGCGGGGCTTACGCAGTATTTT TRBJ2-3 . . TRBV7-2
CASSPRDRGNNEQFF TGTGCCAGCAGTCCACGGGACAGGGGTAATAATGAGCAGTTCTTC TRBJ2-1 . TRBD1 TRBV6-6
CASSPEGAGASPLHF TGTGCCAGCAGCCCGGAGGGTGCCGGGGCTTCACCCCTCCACTTT TRBJ1-6 once . TRBV7-2
CSVLGGGSAYEQYF TGCAGCGTTTTAGGGGGGGGATCGGCCTACGAGCAGTACTTC TRBJ2-7 . . TRBV29-1
CASRLDQGGSYNEQFF TGCGCCAGCAGGCTTGACCAGGGGGGCTCCTACAATGAGCAGTTCTTC TRBJ2-1 . . TRBV5-1
CATRAGNTIYF TGTGCCACCCGGGCTGGAAACACCATATATTTT TRBJ1-3 . . TRBV27
CASSPQRGSTDTQYF TGTGCCAGCAGCCCACAGCGGGGGAGCACAGATACGCAGTATTTT TRBJ2-3 . TRBD2 TRBV11-2